This is a list of T cell receptor beta chains from one sample in a study of T cells after posttransplantation cyclophosphamide. Using immunoSEQ multiplex PCR, the repertoire was profiled, and TCRdb retains in-frame clones only, with some absent. This sample has approximately 9,800 clones, with 95% to 99% found just once. The sequenced sample consisted of naive CD8+ T cells sorted from PBMCs. These receptors originate from a man between 45 and 60 years old in good health, CMV-negative, and a related stem cell transplant donor. Both conserved end residues are part of each CDR3. A D gene is named only where the DNA matches it firmly. Some rows mark clone size as missing; the rest say once, few, many or name a class of expanded clone.

. | TRBJ2-3 | TRBD2 | TRBV7-9 | CASSLPGLAERETDTQYF | TGTGCCAGCAGCTTACCGGGACTAGCGGAACGGGAGACAGATACGCAGTATTTT
. | TRBJ2-7 | . | TRBV5-6 | CASSNDRTFYEQYF | TGTGCCAGCAGTAACGACAGAACCTTCTACGAGCAGTACTTC
. | TRBJ2-7 | TRBD1 | TRBV25-1 | CASSYRGDSYEQYF | TGTGCCAGCAGTTACAGGGGGGATAGCTACGAGCAGTACTTC
. | TRBJ2-7 | . | TRBV7-9 | CASSLALQNYEQYF | TGTGCCAGCAGCTTAGCTCTGCAGAACTACGAGCAGTACTTC
. | TRBJ2-5 | TRBD1 | TRBV11-2 | CASSQRARGKTQYF | TGTGCCAGCAGCCAGAGGGCCAGGGGGAAGACCCAGTACTTC
. | TRBJ1-5 | . | TRBV9 | CASSTWSNQPQHF | TGTGCCAGCAGCACTTGGAGCAATCAGCCCCAGCATTTT
. | TRBJ2-2 | TRBD1 | TRBV6-6 | CASSWGQGTTGELFF | TGTGCCAGCAGTTGGGGACAGGGTACCACCGGGGAGCTGTTTTTT
. | TRBJ2-7 | . | TRBV2 | CASAQGISEQYF | TGTGCCAGCGCACAGGGTATCTCCGAGCAGTACTTC
. | TRBJ2-3 | TRBD1 | TRBV10-3 | CAISEQGVGSDTQYF | TGTGCCATCAGTGAGCAGGGGGTTGGGTCAGATACGCAGTATTTT
. | TRBJ2-6 | . | TRBV15 | CATSRDYGQSSSGANVLTF | TGTGCCACCAGCAGGGATTACGGACAGTCGAGCTCTGGGGCCAACGTCCTGACTTTC
. | TRBJ2-7 | TRBD1 | TRBV5-5 | CASSLGLKPGQGSYEQYF | TGTGCCAGCAGCTTGGGACTTAAACCGGGACAGGGGTCCTACGAGCAGTACTTC
. | TRBJ1-1 | . | TRBV5-1 | CASSLWDWNTEAFF | TGCGCCAGCAGCCTTTGGGACTGGAACACTGAAGCTTTCTTT
once | TRBJ1-4 | . | TRBV4-3 | CASSQAWTTTNEKLFF | TGCGCCAGCAGCCAAGCCTGGACAACAACTAATGAAAAACTGTTTTTT
. | TRBJ2-4 | . | TRBV4-1 | CASSQTPLGVAKNIQYF | TGCGCCAGCAGCCAAACACCACTGGGAGTAGCCAAAAACATTCAGTACTTC
. | TRBJ2-5 | TRBD1 | TRBV5-6 | CASSRGQLQETQYF | TGTGCCAGCAGCCGGGGACAGCTTCAAGAGACCCAGTACTTC
once | TRBJ1-5 | TRBD1 | TRBV7-2 | CASSMDRDRNQPQHF | TGTGCCAGCAGCATGGACCGGGACAGAAATCAGCCCCAGCATTTT
. | TRBJ2-2 | TRBD1 | TRBV19 | CASSIDLETGSTGELFF | TGTGCCAGTAGTATAGATCTGGAGACAGGGTCCACCGGGGAGCTGTTTTTT
. | TRBJ1-4 | . | TRBV7-7 | CASSLATEGNEKLFF | TGTGCCAGCAGCTTAGCGACGGAGGGGAATGAAAAACTGTTTTTT
. | TRBJ2-7 | TRBD1 | TRBV11-1 | CASSTSRTGYEQYF | TGTGCCAGCAGCACCAGTCGGACAGGGTATGAGCAGTACTTC
. | TRBJ2-1 | TRBD2 | TRBV9 | CASSVRLAGVYNEQFF | TGTGCCAGCAGCGTTAGGCTAGCGGGGGTCTACAATGAGCAGTTCTTC
. | TRBJ2-3 | . | TRBV19 | CASSIGAGRGSEDTQYF | TGTGCCAGTAGTATAGGGGCGGGACGGGGGAGCGAAGATACGCAGTATTTT
. | TRBJ2-2 | TRBD2 | TRBV7-3 | CASSFPGGSRTGELFF | TGTGCCAGCAGCTTCCCTGGCGGGAGTAGAACCGGGGAGCTGTTTTTT
. | TRBJ2-1 | TRBD2 | TRBV18 | CASSPSALADFYNEQFF | TGTGCCAGCTCACCCTCCGCCCTAGCGGACTTCTACAATGAGCAGTTCTTC
. | TRBJ1-1 | . | TRBV2 | CANTGYTEAFF | TGTGCCAACACAGGGTACACTGAAGCTTTCTTT
once | TRBJ1-5 | TRBD1 | TRBV19 | CASSTAGGTALRPQHF | TGTGCCAGTAGTACGGCAGGGGGGACGGCACTCCGACCCCAGCATTTT
. | TRBJ2-3 | . | TRBV7-6 | CASSLSPDTQYF | TGTGCCAGCAGCCTATCGCCAGATACGCAGTATTTT
. | TRBJ2-7 | . | TRBV27 | CASSPSTGHSSYEQYF | TGTGCCAGCAGTCCCTCAACAGGGCACAGCTCCTACGAGCAGTACTTC
. | TRBJ1-4 | . | TRBV9 | CASSVGGTIGEKLFF | TGTGCCAGCAGCGTAGGAGGGACTATTGGTGAAAAACTGTTTTTT
. | TRBJ2-1 | TRBD2 | TRBV7-9 | CASSAGGAYNEQFF | TGTGCCAGCTCTGCGGGGGGGGCCTACAATGAGCAGTTCTTC
. | TRBJ2-7 | . | TRBV7-3 | CASSLGQGEAYEQYF | TGTGCCAGCAGCTTAGGGCAGGGTGAAGCCTACGAGCAGTACTTC
. | TRBJ2-1 | . | TRBV29-1 | CSVVKRESLTEQFF | TGCAGCGTTGTCAAACGGGAGTCATTAACTGAGCAGTTCTTC
. | TRBJ1-5 | . | TRBV27 | CASSLKGLWDQPQHF | TGTGCCAGCAGTTTAAAGGGGCTCTGGGATCAGCCCCAGCATTTT
. | TRBJ1-1 | . | TRBV19 | CASILGQTNTEAFF | TGTGCCAGTATCCTAGGACAGACGAACACTGAAGCTTTCTTT
once | TRBJ1-2 | TRBD1 | TRBV6-5 | CASSYSRTGGSDGYTF | TGTGCCAGCAGTTACTCAAGGACAGGGGGCAGCGATGGCTACACCTTC
. | TRBJ1-1 | . | TRBV10-2 | CAAGPEAFF | TGCGCCGCAGGGCCTGAAGCTTTCTTT
. | TRBJ1-3 | . | TRBV9 | CASSVARDSVGNTIYF | TGTGCCAGCAGCGTAGCACGGGATTCCGTTGGAAACACCATATATTTT
. | TRBJ1-4 | . | TRBV2 | CASSEPPPGTHNEKLFF | TGTGCCAGCAGTGAACCCCCGCCAGGAACTCATAATGAAAAACTGTTTTTT
. | TRBJ1-1 | TRBD1 | TRBV6-5 | CASSSPSRGPTEAFF | TGTGCCAGCAGTTCCCCTTCCAGGGGGCCCACTGAAGCTTTCTTT
. | TRBJ1-1 | TRBD1 | TRBV2 | CASSGGGQGENTEAFF | TGTGCCAGCAGTGGGGGGGGACAGGGGGAAAACACTGAAGCTTTCTTT
once | TRBJ2-7 | . | TRBV7-3 | CASSFGDTSYEQYF | TGTGCCAGCAGCTTCGGGGACACCTCCTACGAGCAGTACTTC
. | TRBJ2-7 | . | TRBV7-9 | CASSLGGETSSYEQYF | TGTGCCAGCAGCTTAGGCGGAGAAACAAGCTCCTACGAGCAGTACTTC
once | TRBJ1-2 | TRBD1 | TRBV20-1 | CSAYSGQGGAF | TGCAGTGCGTACAGCGGACAGGGGGGAGCCTTC
. | TRBJ2-7 | TRBD2 | TRBV2 | CASSAGTGGSYEQYF | TGTGCCAGCAGCGCCGGGACGGGGGGTTCCTACGAGCAGTACTTC
. | TRBJ1-1 | . | TRBV7-9 | CASSFLESEAFF | TGTGCCAGCAGCTTTTTGGAGTCTGAAGCTTTCTTT
. | TRBJ2-2 | . | TRBV5-1 | CASATTRELFF | TGCGCCAGTGCAACTACCCGGGAGCTGTTTTTT
. | TRBJ2-3 | TRBD2 | TRBV9 | CASSAVFAGVEGDTQYF | TGTGCCAGCAGCGCAGTCTTTGCGGGAGTGGAAGGAGATACGCAGTATTTT
. | TRBJ2-5 | TRBD2 | TRBV4-1 | CASSHSGGEETQYF | TGCGCCAGCAGCCACAGCGGGGGGGAGGAGACCCAGTACTTC
. | TRBJ2-1 | TRBD2 | TRBV27 | CASSFGAGDYNEQFF | TGTGCCAGCAGTTTCGGGGCGGGAGACTACAATGAGCAGTTCTTC